This TCR beta chain is from a study of control samples from healthy donors and cancer patients. Sequencing used immunoSEQ multiplex PCR; TCRdb keeps in-frame clones, though not all of them. The sample records 100,000 or so clones, roughly 89% being singletons. With 9 bases clipped from V and 4 bases from J, the junction kept 7 bases outside the gene matches. The CDR3 loop spans 15 amino acids. Germline values: CDR1 KGHDR, CDR2 SFDVKD. V gene TRBV24-1 combines with J gene TRBJ2-2, with 10 bases that match TRBD1. Material for sequencing was blood. This sequence originates from a man aged 25 to 40 in good health. For the CDR3, the DNA is TGTGCCACCGGGAGGACAGGGGGGTCCACCGGGGAGCTGTTTTTT. The encoded protein is CATGRTGGSTGELFF.